This T cell receptor beta chain was sequenced for a study of vaccination and CD4 T cells after COVID-19. Turning to the study itself: The convalescents, six males and four females, included two who were Hispanic. Blood was drawn a median around 66 days post second dose, range 14 to 241.

Details on this clonotype: What it binds is unknown.

From germline, CDR1 is MNHNS and CDR2 SASEGT. V lost 9 bases, J lost 3 bases, and 20 bases lay in between. CDR3 length: 15 residues. Researchers used the Oncomine TCR Beta short-read assay to sequence DNA from cultured CD4+ T cells. TCRdb re-analysed the PCR reads in MiXCR, keeping a single row per CDR3 protein. The table records more than 10,000 distinct CDR3 sequences, roughly half of them present only once. Regarding treatment: approximately 9-day PBMC culture with coronavirus spike peptide pools or control peptides (ViraFEST assay). Study findings and constraints: Post-vaccination, and not before, a median 86.3% of reactive clones appeared in convalescent patients.

The clonotype comes from a human donor with COVID-19. The J gene is TRBJ1-1, the V gene TRBV6-1; D unresolved. Specimen: cultured CD4+ T cells from blood, collected after SARS-CoV-2 vaccination. The CDR3 loop is CASLKGDLGYTEAFF. DNA for the CDR3: TGTGCCAGTCTTAAAGGCGATTTGGGGTACACTGAAGCTTTCTTT.